Given below is one T cell receptor beta chain in context. The sample belongs to a study of OX40 agonist ivuxolimab in advanced cancers. J lost 4 bases, V lost 5 bases, and 10 bases had no gene match. From germline, CDR1 is SEHNR and CDR2 FQNEAQ (reference sequence). The CDR3 is made up of 15 amino acids. Sequencing used immunoSEQ multiplex PCR; TCRdb keeps in-frame clones, though not all of them. The profile shows about 63,000 clones, around 90% of them singletons. This sequence joins TRBV7-9 and TRBJ2-7; the match to TRBD2 covers 8 bases. This TCR came from an adult with an advanced solid tumor such as melanoma, head and neck, liver or kidney cancer. The material was CD4+ or CD8+ T cells sorted from blood, obtained in a trial of the OX40 agonist ivuxolimab. The CDR3 protein is CASSPSGLVWYEQYF. The CDR3 nucleotides are TGTGCCAGCAGCCCTTCGGGACTAGTCTGGTACGAGCAGTACTTC.